One and the same sample provided the 10 T cell receptor beta chains below, sequenced in a study of T cells in Graves' hyperthyroidism and ophthalmopathy. RNA transcripts provided the source from which TCR beta CDR3 regions were amplified. During a first-round RT-PCR of the TCR CDR3, the HTBI primer set was used. TCRdb fed the multiplex PCR reads into MiXCR, producing one record per CDR3 protein. This sample has under 300,000 distinct CDR3 sequences, with less than 15% found just once. Material for sequencing was blood. The receptors here all came from a woman aged 40 to 50 with Graves' hyperthyroidism that later progressed to Graves' ophthalmopathy.

This clonotype was detected many times. The rearrangement uses TRBV5-5 and TRBJ2-3; the D gene could be TRBD1 or TRBD2 (6 bases each). V lost 0 bases and J 2 bases, leaving 22 bases between the germline ends. The CDR3 is 19 residues long. In germline, CDR1 is SGHKS, CDR2 YYEKEE (reference sequence). The CDR3 DNA is TGTGCCAGCAGCTTGGTTCTTCGGGGGCAACCTACCCCCACAGATACGCAGTATTTT. This translates into CASSLVLRGQPTPTDTQYF.

This clonotype was seen repeatedly, ten times or more. J is TRBJ2-3 and V is TRBV7-3, with D maybe TRBD2 (6 bases). Germline V gene sequence: CDR1 SGHTA, CDR2 FQGTGA. The CDR3 length is 16 residues. V was cut by 1 base and J by 4 bases, with 15 bases left in between. This chain's CDR3 is CASSLRGGGSADTQYF. The DNA for the CDR3 is TGTGCCAGCAGCTTAAGGGGAGGTGGGAGTGCAGATACGCAGTATTTT.

This clonotype was seen ten or more times. The chain employs TRBV27 and TRBJ2-7; TRBD1 might be the D (6 bases). CDR1 is MNHEY and CDR2 is SMNVEV in the germline V gene (reference sequence). Trimming stripped 1 base from V and 7 bases from J, with 23 bases between. The CDR3 contains 17 residues. The CDR3 nucleotides read TGTGCCAGCAGTTTATTTAGGTTGAGGGACACCGTCGGGGAGCAGTACTTC. Translating gives CASSLFRLRDTVGEQYF.

The V and J genes are TRBV2 and TRBJ2-5; TRBD1 matches at 7 bases. The CDR3 consists of 14 residues. The V and J ends lost 6 bases and 2 bases, in that order; junction bases with no gene match: 6. The germline gives CDR1 SNHLY, CDR2 FYNNEI. CDR3 sequence reads: CASRGDRSQETQYF. CDR3 nucleotide sequence: TGTGCCAGCAGGGGGGACAGATCGCAAGAGACCCAGTACTTC.

This clonotype has at least ten counts. The J gene is TRBJ1-1, the V gene TRBV12-3 or TRBV12-4, with TRBD1 identical over 7 bases. J was trimmed by 4 bases and V by 3 bases; bases with no gene match: 2. The CDR3 is made up of 13 amino acids. For the CDR3, the DNA is TGTGCCAGCAGTTTGACAGGGATCACTGAAGCTTTCTTT. Its translation is CASSLTGITEAFF.

This clonotype was seen ten or more times. The J gene is TRBJ1-4, the V gene TRBV5-8; TRBD1 agrees at 9 bases. Per germline, CDR1 SGHTS and CDR2 YDEGEE. This CDR3 comprises 14 residues. Trimming took 1 base from V and 8 from J; bases not matched to a gene: 3. The CDR3 loop is CASSLTGGDEKLFF. CDR3 bases: TGTGCCAGCAGCTTGACAGGGGGCGACGAAAAACTGTTTTTT. The full variable domain, its missing parts supplied by reference TRBV5-8 and TRBJ1-4, is EAGVTQSPTHLIKTRGQQATLRCSPISGHTSVYWYQQALGLGLQFLLWYDEGEERNRGNFPPRFSGRQFPNYSSELNVNALELEDSALYLCASSLTGGDEKLFFGSGTQLSVL.

A word on this clonotype: A much larger clonotype is one base distant, so this may be a read error. V is TRBV5-4 and J is TRBJ2-1; the D call may be TRBD1 or TRBD2 (5 bases each). V dropped 4 bases and J dropped 1 base, with 21 bases sitting between them. Looked up from germline, CDR1 is SGHNT and CDR2 is YYREEE (reference sequence). The CDR3 has 18 amino acids. Here the CDR3 DNA reads TGTGCCAGCAGCCGTGGGCTGAACACGGGACCTTCCTACAATGAGCAGTTCTTC. Amino acids: CASSRGLNTGPSYNEQFF.

This clonotype has at least ten counts. This chain joins TRBV6-1 and TRBJ2-1; 8 bases align to TRBD2. Germline trimming cut 2 bases from V and 9 bases from J; bases unmatched to any gene: 9. This CDR3 has 15 amino acids. CDR1 and CDR2 from the germline V gene are MNHNS and SASEGT. CDR3 bases: TGTGCCAGCAGTGAATTAGGCGGGAGGTTAGGTGAGCAGTTCTTC. This translates into CASSELGGRLGEQFF.

This clonotype was counted at least ten times. V is TRBV12-3 or TRBV12-4 and J is TRBJ2-1; 11 bases are a match to TRBD2. The CDR3 contains 18 residues. The V gene end was trimmed by 4 bases and the J gene end by 7 bases; junction bases not matched to a gene: 15. The CDR3 is CASSSIRTSGGPRNEQFF. DNA for the CDR3: TGTGCCAGCAGTTCGATTCGAACTAGCGGGGGCCCGAGGAATGAGCAGTTCTTC.

This clonotype was seen at least ten times. The rearrangement links TRBV2 to TRBJ1-5, with a tentative D call TRBD1 (5 bases). V was shortened by 3 bases and J by 5 bases, with 14 bases between the two germline ends. CDR1 SNHLY and CDR2 FYNNEI come from the germline V gene. CDR3 size: 15 residues. Here the CDR3 DNA reads TGTGCCAGCAGTGACTTCAGGTGGGGACATCAGCCCCAGCATTTT. Its translation: CASSDFRWGHQPQHF.